Following are 32 T cell receptor beta chains from one sample sequenced in a study of T cell repertoires in cytomegalovirus infection. For these receptors, no antigen is known. TCRdb recomputed calls from the reads with MiXCR, one row per CDR3 protein. This table holds roughly 920,000 distinct CDR3 sequences, roughly 30% found once. This sample comprised cultured CD8+ T cells from PBMCs, obtained from culture after CMV antigen stimulation. These receptors were collected from a human donor in good health (CMV status not recorded). Some clones in this sample may be carry-over from other donors' samples.

Turning to this clonotype: This clone may be a read error of a much larger clone one base away. This chain joins TRBV12-3 or TRBV12-4 and TRBJ2-3; D is ambiguous. The CDR3 loop spans 15 amino acids. The ends were cut back, 1 base at V and 0 bases at J, with 8 bases in the middle. CDR3 nucleotides: TGTGCCAGCAGTTTAGTACCGCGTAGCACAGATACGCAGTATTTT. Encoded protein: CASSLVPRSTDTQYF.

This clonotype appeared a few times. The V gene is TRBV27, the J gene TRBJ2-3; no clear D gene. CDR1 and CDR2 from the germline V gene are MNHEY and SMNVEV (reference sequence). Deletions cut 5 bases from V and 0 bases from J, with 12 bases between. The length of the CDR3 is 15 residues. CDR3 region: CASSPAMSSTDTQYF. The DNA for the CDR3 is TGTGCCAGCAGTCCCGCTATGTCTAGCACAGATACGCAGTATTTT.

This clonotype was found many times. The rearrangement links TRBV6-2 or TRBV6-3 to TRBJ2-7; D not resolved. Trimming took 2 bases from V and 7 from J, leaving 6 bases between them. Germline V gene lookup returns CDR1 MNHEY and CDR2 SVGEGT. The CDR3 extends over 11 amino acids. The CDR3 bases are TGTGCCAGCAGTTACGGACGGGAGCAGTACGTC. The encoded protein is CASSYGREQYV.

A few counts support this clonotype. The V call is TRBV6-1, the J call TRBJ1-2; D may be TRBD1 (6 bases). Trimming removed 6 bases at V and 4 bases at J, with 12 bases between. The CDR3 extends over 13 amino acids. Looked up from germline, CDR1 is MNHNS and CDR2 is SASEGT. The CDR3, as DNA: TGTGCCAGCAGGAACAGGGCCCTCTATGGCTACACCTTC. Encoded protein: CASRNRALYGYTF.

This clonotype was seen a handful of times. The V gene is TRBV5-1, the J gene TRBJ1-4; 7 bases are shared with TRBD1. The CDR3 length is 16 residues. The junction had 5 bases not matched to a gene; V was cut back by 3 bases and J by 0 bases. The germline gives CDR1 SGHRS, CDR2 YFSETQ. For the CDR3, the DNA is TGCGCCAGCAGCTACCGGGACAGTGCAACTAATGAAAAACTGTTTTTT. As protein: CASSYRDSATNEKLFF. Complete variable domain (other parts from reference TRBV5-1 and TRBJ1-4): KAGVTQTPRYLIKTRGQQVTLSCSPISGHRSVSWYQQTPGQGLQFLFEYFSETQRNKGNFPGRFSGRQFSNSRSEMNVSTLELGDSALYLCASSYRDSATNEKLFFGSGTQLSVL.

This clonotype appeared a few times. The rearrangement joins TRBV20-1 to TRBJ1-1, with a tentative D call TRBD1 (5 bases). V was trimmed by 6 bases and J by 0 bases, leaving 11 bases between them. The V gene's germline CDR1 is DFQATT and CDR2 SNEGSKA (reference sequence). The CDR3 is 13 residues long. CDR3 DNA sequence: TGCAGTGCGTCCGGGACCCTGAACACTGAAGCTTTCTTT. It yields the protein CSASGTLNTEAFF.

This clonotype was recorded only once. A far larger clone lies a single base away; this is likely a read error. For the CDR3, the DNA is TGTACCAGCAGCCCCGGGACGTATTATGGCTACACCTTC. Its translation is CTSSPGTYYGYTF. The V call is TRBV11-2, the J call TRBJ1-2; possibly TRBD1 for D (5 bases). The CDR3 consists of 13 residues. Germline CDR1 SGHAT, CDR2 FQNNGV.

The sample holds many counts of this clonotype. The gene calls are TRBV12-3 or TRBV12-4 and TRBJ2-5; D may be TRBD2 (5 bases). The CDR3 runs to 14 residues. V gave up 5 bases and J gave up 1 base, with 11 bases separating them. This chain's CDR3 is CASSPTGLQETQYF. The DNA of the CDR3 is TGTGCCAGCAGTCCCACTGGACTCCAAGAGACCCAGTACTTC.

As regards this clonotype: Its ends do not fully match the called genes, so a read error is possible. V usage is TRBV4-1 and J usage is TRBJ1-2, with 9 bases aligning to TRBD1. This CDR3 is 16 amino acids long. Germline V gives CDR1 MGHRA, CDR2 YSYEKL. The CDR3: CASSPLGQGILGGYSF. As DNA, the CDR3 is TGCGCCAGCAGCCCGCTGGGACAGGGAATTTTAGGTGGCTACTCCTTC.

There are many counts of this clonotype. The chain employs TRBV5-1 and TRBJ2-3; D uncertain. The V and J ends lost 3 bases and 3 bases respectively, with 17 bases between them. The CDR3 spans 16 residues. CDR1 and CDR2 (germline): SGHRS, YFSETQ. CDR3 DNA sequence: TGCGCCAGCAGCTCCAAGACCCTAACCGGGACAGATACGCAGTATTTT. It is translated as CASSSKTLTGTDTQYF.

The CDR3 is CASSMGRVNTEAFF. CDR3 coding DNA: TGTGCCAGTAGTATGGGCAGGGTGAACACTGAAGCTTTCTTT. The V call is TRBV19, the J call TRBJ1-1, with a possible D match to TRBD1 (5 bases). The CDR3 length is 14 residues. Trimming took 3 bases from V and 0 from J, leaving 8 bases between them. Germline V lookup: CDR1 LNHDA, CDR2 SQIVND (reference sequence).

This clonotype was counted between two and nine times. The CDR3 reads CASRGGLAGPSSSYEQYV. The CDR3 bases are TGTGCCAGCAGGGGAGGACTAGCGGGGCCGTCTAGCTCCTACGAGCAGTACGTC. The rearrangement joins TRBV6-6 to TRBJ2-7; 12 nucleotides match TRBD2. This CDR3 has 18 residues. The germline V gene encodes CDR1 MNHNY and CDR2 SVGAGI (reference sequence). The trim removed 6 bases at V and 0 bases at J, leaving 12 bases unmatched.

Details on this clonotype: At one end, the junction sequence differs from germline, possibly due to a read error. The chain links TRBV6-5 to TRBJ1-2; TRBD1 aligns across 9 bases. CDR3 length: 14 amino acids. Germline values: CDR1 MNHEY, CDR2 SVGAGI. CDR3: CAGSGTGLGNGYTF. The CDR3, as DNA: TGTGCCGGCAGCGGGACAGGGCTCGGTAATGGCTACACCTTC.

In its sample, this clonotype was seen many times. The gene calls are TRBV7-2 and TRBJ2-5, with 8 bases identical to TRBD2. This CDR3 has 16 residues. Per germline, CDR1 SGHTA and CDR2 FQGNSA. V was clipped by 5 bases and J by 0 bases; unmatched bases: 8. The CDR3: CASSMNGGAHQETQYF. In nucleotides, the CDR3 is TGTGCCAGCAGCATGAACGGGGGGGCCCACCAAGAGACCCAGTACTTC.

Turning to this clonotype: The junction departs from the called germline gene at one end, perhaps through a read error. This chain connects TRBV12-3 or TRBV12-4 to TRBJ1-1, with TRBD1 as a possible D gene (6 bases). The length of the CDR3 is 14 residues. The CDR3: CANSSTGFGEEAFF. CDR3 DNA: TGTGCCAACAGTTCCACAGGGTTCGGGGAAGAAGCTTTCTTT.

About this clonotype: A much larger clone differs from this one at a single base, so this may be a read error. The CDR3 bases are TGTGTCAGCAGTTTTATGCCGGGACAGCAGAACACTGAAGCTTTCTTT. This gives the protein CVSSFMPGQQNTEAFF. This chain joins TRBV12-3 or TRBV12-4 and TRBJ1-1, with 7 positions matching TRBD1. This CDR3 spans 16 amino acids.

This clonotype has a single count. The chain is built from TRBV12-3 or TRBV12-4 and TRBJ2-5; D is undetermined. V was cut by 3 bases and J by 3 bases, with 14 bases left in between. This CDR3 comprises 15 residues. CDR3 in amino acids: CASSFPLAGEETQYF. CDR3 sequence (DNA): TGTGCCAGCAGTTTCCCACTTGCTGGGGAAGAGACCCAGTACTTC.

The chain links TRBV14 to TRBJ1-1; D perhaps matches TRBD1 (6 bases). Trimming shortened V by 4 bases and J by 8 bases, and 20 bases separated the two germline ends. The CDR3 totals 15 residues. Looked up from germline, CDR1 is SGHDN and CDR2 is FVKESK. CDR3 loop: CASSPPRQGRPEAFF. CDR3 coding DNA: TGTGCCAGCAGCCCACCTAGGCAGGGGCGCCCAGAAGCTTTCTTT. The whole variable domain, filled in from reference TRBV14 and TRBJ1-1, reads EAGVTQFPSHSVIEKGQTVTLRCDPISGHDNLYWYRRVMGKEIKFLLHFVKESKQDESGMPNNRFLAERTGGTYSTLKVQPAELEDSGVYFCASSPPRQGRPEAFFGQGTRLTVV.

The chain couples TRBV4-1 to TRBJ2-5, with 7 bases matching TRBD1. The J segment lost 2 bases and the V segment lost 0 bases, leaving 9 bases of the junction unmatched. Germline CDR1 reads MGHRA; CDR2 reads YSYEKL. The CDR3 covers 17 residues. CDR3 nucleotide sequence: TGCGCCAGCAGCCAAGATTCCGAGGGGGCCGGGCAAGAGACCCAGTACTTC. Encoded protein: CASSQDSEGAGQETQYF.

The sample holds a few counts of this clonotype. The CDR3 DNA reads as TGTGCCAGCAGCGGTTCCTTGGGGAGAACTGAAGCTTTCTTT. This codes for CASSGSLGRTEAFF. The genes are TRBV6-1 and TRBJ1-1, with D uncertain. This CDR3 region has 14 residues. Germline lookup yields CDR1 MNHNS and CDR2 SASEGT. Trimming cost V 6 bases and J 5 bases, with 16 bases left between them.

In this sample, this clonotype turned up a few times. The chain joins TRBV7-6 to TRBJ1-5; a weak D match, TRBD1 (5 bases). The germline CDR1 and CDR2 sequences are SGHVS and FNYEAQ. The CDR3 spans 14 residues. Trimming shortened V by 5 bases and J by 6 bases, and 14 bases separated the two germline ends. CDR3 sequence (DNA): TGTGCCAGCAGCCCGTGGCAGGGTTTTCAGCCCCAGCATTTT. The encoded protein is CASSPWQGFQPQHF. Full variable domain (remainder filled in from reference TRBV7-6 and TRBJ1-5): GAGVSQSPRYKVTKRGQDVALRCDPISGHVSLYWYRQALGQGPEFLTYFNYEAQQDKSGLPNDRFSAERPEGSISTLTIQRTEQRDSAMYRCASSPWQGFQPQHFGDGTRLSIL.

J is TRBJ2-1 and V is TRBV24-1, with a weak D call TRBD1 (5 bases). The V end lost 3 bases, the J end lost 2 bases, and 10 bases lay between the germline ends. The CDR3 totals 15 residues. Looked up from germline, CDR1 is KGHDR and CDR2 is SFDVKD. The CDR3 sequence is CATSDRRAPYNEQFF. Here the CDR3 DNA reads TGTGCCACCAGTGATCGCAGGGCTCCCTACAATGAGCAGTTCTTC.

This clonotype was counted only a few times. The CDR3 loop is CASSYSGLAGDNEQFF. The CDR3 DNA reads as TGTGCCAGCAGTTACTCGGGACTAGCGGGGGACAATGAGCAGTTCTTC. The chain has TRBV6-5 and TRBJ2-1, with 14 bases that match TRBD2. Germline V lookup: CDR1 MNHEY, CDR2 SVGAGI. Trimming removed 0 bases from V and 5 bases from J; junction bases left unmatched: 0. The CDR3 runs 16 residues.

Notes on this clonotype: Germline and junction disagree at one end, which may indicate a read error. This sequence joins TRBV6-6 and TRBJ1-2; D is undetermined. Germline-derived CDR1 and CDR2 are MNHNY and SVGAGI (reference sequence). The CDR3 has 12 amino acids. The CDR3 spells CASRDGTTTQDF. The DNA of the CDR3 is TGTGCCAGCAGAGACGGCACGACTACTCAAGACTTC.

The table lists this clonotype with a few counts. The chain couples TRBV6-5 to TRBJ2-3; TRBD1 aligns across 7 bases. The ends lost 6 bases at V and 4 bases at J; junction bases unmatched: 10. There are 15 residues in the CDR3. The V gene's germline CDR1 is MNHEY and CDR2 SVGAGI. This chain's CDR3 is CASRHGQVPADTQYF. The CDR3, as DNA: TGTGCCAGCAGACACGGACAGGTACCCGCAGATACGCAGTATTTT.

This clonotype was observed a handful of times. This chain links TRBV7-9 with TRBJ1-2; possibly TRBD1 for D (5 bases). V was pared by 3 bases and J by 2 bases, with 10 bases between. CDR3 length: 14 amino acids. In germline, CDR1 is SEHNR, CDR2 FQNEAQ (reference sequence). Here the CDR3 reads CASSFIGGNYGYTF. DNA for the CDR3: TGTGCCAGCAGCTTCATTGGGGGGAACTATGGCTACACCTTC.

This clonotype turned up a few times. In DNA, the CDR3 is TGTGCCAGCAGTGAACGAGTGGGGGGCCGCACAGATACGCAGTATTTT. As protein: CASSERVGGRTDTQYF. The chain links TRBV6-1 to TRBJ2-3; D possibly uses TRBD1 or TRBD2 (6 bases each). This CDR3 has 16 residues. V lost 2 bases to trimming and J lost 1 base, with 13 bases between them. Germline V gene sequence: CDR1 MNHNS, CDR2 SASEGT.

As DNA, the CDR3 is TGTGCCAGCAGGGACCGGGACAGCTTCCAGGAGACCCAGTACTTC. Its protein is CASRDRDSFQETQYF. This sequence joins TRBV2 and TRBJ2-5; 7 nucleotides line up with TRBD1. The CDR3 has 15 residues. J was trimmed by 5 bases and V by 6 bases; bases with no gene match: 12. Germline CDR1 and CDR2: SNHLY and FYNNEI. Using reference TRBV2 and TRBJ2-5 for the parts outside the CDR3, the full variable domain is EPEVTQTPSHQVTQMGQEVILRCVPISNHLYFYWYRQILGQKVEFLVSFYNNEISEKSEIFDDQFSVERPDGSNFTLKIRSTKLEDSAMYFCASRDRDSFQETQYFGPGTRLLVL.

Details on this clonotype: A much larger clonotype is one base distant, so this may be a read error. This rearrangement joins TRBV28 to TRBJ2-4; no reliable D call. CDR1 is MDHEN, CDR2 SYDVKM, per germline. V dropped 6 bases and J dropped 3 bases, with 15 bases sitting between them. This CDR3 is 15 amino acids long. CDR3 DNA: TGTGCCAGCAGGACCCCGGCCCTGGACAAAAACATTCAGTACTTC. This codes for CASRTPALDKNIQYF.

This clonotype was seen more than once but under ten times. The CDR3 is CASSKSGGEGAKNIQYF. DNA of the CDR3: TGTGCCAGCAGCAAATCTGGGGGGGAGGGGGCCAAAAACATTCAGTACTTC. V and J are TRBV12-3 or TRBV12-4 and TRBJ2-4; 7 bases map to TRBD2. This CDR3 has 17 amino acids. V dropped 6 bases and J dropped 1; count of bases not matched to a gene: 12.

This clonotype was detected a few times. The J gene is TRBJ1-5, the V gene TRBV23-1; 10 bases align to TRBD1. Being an ORF, TRBV23-1 has a function that is uncertain. The V and J ends lost 2 bases and 0 bases, in that order; junction bases with no gene match: 7. The CDR3 covers 18 residues. The CDR3 DNA follows: TGCGCCAGCAGTCAAGGAGGGACAGGGGAAAATAGCAATCAGCCCCAGCATTTT. This translates into CASSQGGTGENSNQPQHF.

The chain uses TRBV7-2 and TRBJ1-1; 9 nucleotides match TRBD1. The CDR3 length is 16 residues. The junction had 11 bases not matched to a gene; V was cut back by 4 bases and J by 5 bases. Germline V lookup: CDR1 SGHTA, CDR2 FQGNSA. The CDR3 loop reads CASSWDREEGKTEAFF. In nucleotides, the CDR3 is TGTGCCAGCAGCTGGGACAGGGAGGAGGGAAAAACTGAAGCTTTCTTT.